A selection of T cell receptor beta chains follows, all from one sample in a study of blood T cell repertoires in COVID-19. Profiling relied on immunoSEQ multiplex PCR, and the TCRdb table lists in-frame clones only, not all of them. The data contain 200,000 to 250,000 clones, nearly 90% of them singletons. Sample: peripheral blood. The receptors were sampled from a woman younger than 30 who had recovered from COVID-19. The CDR3 runs from the conserved cysteine through the conserved F or W. The order of the fields is CDR3 protein, J gene, V gene.

CASSEGTINTEAFF,TRBJ1-1,TRBV9
CASSQVPTGFRNYEQYF,TRBJ2-7,TRBV4-1
CASSRGLAEGNEQFF,TRBJ2-1,TRBV10-1
CASSLNLVRPGGYTF,TRBJ1-2,TRBV7-9
CASSPPPGYTDTQYF,TRBJ2-3,TRBV9
CASSQDLADNQPQHF,TRBJ1-5,TRBV4-2
CASSQGRGSNQPQHF,TRBJ1-5,TRBV4-1
CASSVEPGGMPSGNTIYF,TRBJ1-3,TRBV9
CASSFYEGWNEQFF,TRBJ2-1,TRBV7-9
CASSPGTDYNEQFF,TRBJ2-1,TRBV9
CASRQQGFVNTGELFF,TRBJ2-2,TRBV7-3
CASSQTRLAGETQYF,TRBJ2-5,TRBV4-3
CASSPMAGADYGYTF,TRBJ1-2,TRBV7-9
CASSLEGGRALTGEQYF,TRBJ2-7,TRBV5-1
CASSPEGVDAEAFF,TRBJ1-1,TRBV5-8
CASRRLAEFF,TRBJ2-1,TRBV2
CASSLVGGEYNEQFF,TRBJ2-1,TRBV5-1
CASSLAQGHTEAFF,TRBJ1-1,TRBV28
CSVGTGHNGYTF,TRBJ1-2,TRBV29-1
CASSPGGLSNQPQHF,TRBJ1-5,TRBV7-2
CASTEQGFTGELFF,TRBJ2-2,TRBV19
CASSVDRTVKAFF,TRBJ1-1,TRBV5-1
CAISESQVQPYEQYF,TRBJ2-7,TRBV10-3
CASSWGTGGEQYF,TRBJ2-7,TRBV6-5
CASSQQGARDTQYF,TRBJ2-3,TRBV5-1
CASSFAGQAADYGYTF,TRBJ1-2,TRBV13
CASSLRWSTEAFF,TRBJ1-1,TRBV9
CASSPHLAGVREQYF,TRBJ2-7,TRBV9